The clone carrying this T cell receptor (beta chain) was seen once. Its antigen is as yet unknown. A deep-level run was used for the assay. Libraries were prepared by immunoSEQ multiplex PCR; TCRdb keeps only in-frame clonotypes and omits some of them. The repertoire consists of 1.4 million or so clones, with 97% to 99% occurring once and the leading ten covering about 0.34%. The data are from a study of shared clonotypes between healthy human individuals. About the study: There were three CD4 naive, three CD4 memory, two CD8 naive and one CD8 memory plates per donor. Findings of the study overall: When compared with the clonotypes that were shared by all four sorted-subset donors, the non-shared clonotypes turned out to have lower generation probabilities.

V shed 4 bases and J shed 7 bases, with 11 bases lying between them. Germline V gene lookup returns CDR1 MDHEN and CDR2 SYDVKM. This CDR3 has 13 amino acids. The source material was naive CD4+ T cells sorted from blood. Subset meaning: CD45RA+ positively selected. This TCR was recovered from a young man in good health. The chain employs TRBV28 and TRBJ2-1; D unresolved. The CDR3 loop reads CASSSLVENEQFF. DNA for the CDR3: TGTGCCAGCAGTTCTCTGGTCGAGAATGAGCAGTTCTTC.